This is a list of T cell receptor beta chains from one sample in a study of technical replicates of blood from several donors. The method was immunoSEQ multiplex PCR; TCRdb's version includes in-frame clones alone and lacks a portion of them. In the table there are fewer than 45,000 clones, roughly 96% of which are singletons. Source material: T cells isolated from PBMCs. Receptors were obtained from a human donor in good health. The CDR3 runs from the conserved cysteine through the conserved F or W. D genes are given only for firm matches. The size entry is marked missing in some rows and otherwise reads once, few, many or a size class.

D gene	V gene	clone size	J gene	CDR3 protein	CDR3 DNA
-	TRBV18	-	TRBJ2-5	CASSPPVRKQETQYF	TGTGCCAGCTCACCACCAGTCAGAAAGCAAGAGACCCAGTACTTC
TRBD2	TRBV7-6	-	TRBJ2-3	CASSLTRGATDTQYF	TGTGCCAGCAGCTTAACGCGGGGGGCAACAGATACGCAGTATTTT
TRBD1	TRBV7-2	-	TRBJ2-6	CASNPGTGSSGANVLTF	TGTGCCAGTAACCCTGGGACAGGGAGCTCTGGGGCCAACGTCCTGACTTTC
-	TRBV28	-	TRBJ2-1	CASSLFALRNEQFF	TGTGCCAGCAGTTTATTTGCCCTGAGGAATGAGCAGTTCTTC
-	TRBV2	-	TRBJ1-1	CASNLMNTEAFF	TGTGCCAGCAATTTAATGAACACTGAAGCTTTCTTT
TRBD1	TRBV4-2	-	TRBJ1-4	CASSPVGQSGEKLFF	TGTGCCAGCAGCCCAGTGGGACAGTCAGGCGAAAAACTGTTTTTT
-	TRBV29-1	-	TRBJ2-1	CSVGFISLDDEQFF	TGCAGCGTTGGGTTTATCAGCCTAGACGATGAGCAGTTCTTC
TRBD2	TRBV6-1	-	TRBJ2-7	CASSEMGLAAYEQYF	TGTGCCAGCAGTGAAATGGGACTAGCGGCCTACGAGCAGTACTTC
TRBD2	TRBV11-2	-	TRBJ2-7	CASSRSGTSVYEQYF	TGTGCCAGCAGCAGATCCGGGACTAGCGTCTACGAGCAGTACTTC
TRBD1	TRBV19	few	TRBJ2-7	CASSRTGYEQYF	TGTGCCAGTAGTAGGACAGGGTACGAGCAGTACTTC
-	TRBV5-1	-	TRBJ2-7	CASSLGGYGGKTSYEQYF	TGCGCCAGCAGCTTGGGGGGTTATGGGGGGAAAACCTCCTACGAGCAGTACTTC
TRBD1	TRBV6-1	-	TRBJ2-7	CASYAGTAYEQYF	TGTGCCAGCTATGCCGGGACAGCCTACGAGCAGTACTTC
TRBD2	TRBV11-3	-	TRBJ2-5	CASSPTSGWGETQYF	TGTGCCAGCAGCCCAACTAGCGGATGGGGGGAGACCCAGTACTTC
TRBD1	TRBV13	-	TRBJ1-4	CASSLTGQGESEKLFF	TGTGCCAGCAGCTTAACGGGGCAGGGGGAAAGTGAAAAACTGTTTTTT
-	TRBV4-3	-	TRBJ1-4	CASSQDKGATNEKLFF	TGCGCCAGCAGCCAAGATAAGGGAGCAACTAATGAAAAACTGTTTTTT
-	TRBV7-2	-	TRBJ2-5	CAGRSQETQYF	TGTGCTGGTCGGAGTCAAGAGACCCAGTACTTC
TRBD2	TRBV4-1	-	TRBJ2-7	CASSQDLFGLGAYEQYF	TGCGCCAGCAGCCAAGATCTTTTCGGACTAGGGGCCTACGAGCAGTACTTC
TRBD2	TRBV6-6	-	TRBJ2-1	CASSLDSGTRHNEQFF	TGTGCCAGCAGTCTTGATAGCGGGACTCGGCACAATGAGCAGTTCTTC
-	TRBV11-2	-	TRBJ2-1	CASSLEFSSYNEQFF	TGTGCCAGCAGCTTAGAGTTCAGCTCCTACAATGAGCAGTTCTTC
-	TRBV10-3	-	TRBJ1-1	CAISRGMNTEAFF	TGTGCCATATCTAGGGGCATGAACACTGAAGCTTTCTTT
TRBD2	TRBV9	-	TRBJ2-7	CASIATSASAYEQYF	TGTGCCAGCATCGCAACTAGCGCTTCTGCCTACGAGCAGTACTTC
-	TRBV2	few	TRBJ2-7	CASSEGGRELYEQYF	TGTGCCAGCAGTGAAGGTGGCAGGGAACTTTACGAGCAGTACTTC
-	TRBV6-1	-	TRBJ1-5	CASSEESNQPQHF	TGTGCCAGCAGCGAGGAGAGCAATCAGCCCCAGCATTTT
TRBD1	TRBV7-8	-	TRBJ2-7	CASSPGTATYEQYF	TGTGCCAGCAGCCCCGGGACAGCTACTTACGAGCAGTACTTC
-	TRBV28	-	TRBJ2-7	CASSLSLSGYYEQYF	TGTGCCAGCAGTTTATCCCTATCAGGGTACTACGAGCAGTACTTC
-	TRBV27	-	TRBJ2-5	CASSLRQGLETQYF	TGTGCCAGCAGTTTGAGACAGGGACTCGAGACCCAGTACTTC
TRBD2	TRBV5-5	-	TRBJ2-7	CASSLSGSSYEQYF	TGTGCCAGCAGCCTAAGCGGGAGCTCCTACGAGCAGTACTTC
TRBD2	TRBV10-3	-	TRBJ2-3	CAISDVPSGIPTDTQYF	TGTGCCATCAGTGACGTGCCTAGCGGGATTCCCACAGATACGCAGTATTTT
TRBD2	TRBV7-9	-	TRBJ2-7	CASSLKREGLVMAYEQYF	TGTGCCAGCAGCTTAAAGCGGGAGGGCCTTGTTATGGCCTACGAGCAGTACTTC
-	TRBV30	once	TRBJ1-1	CAWSVLGNPIEAFF	TGTGCCTGGAGTGTACTCGGGAATCCAATTGAAGCTTTCTTT
TRBD1	TRBV7-2	-	TRBJ1-1	CASSPDRGRSTEAFF	TGTGCCAGCAGCCCCGACAGGGGGCGAAGTACTGAAGCTTTCTTT
TRBD2	TRBV28	-	TRBJ2-3	CASSFVGEGTDTQYF	TGTGCCAGCAGTTTTGTTGGGGAGGGTACGGATACGCAGTATTTT
TRBD1	TRBV7-9	once	TRBJ2-7	CASRPGQGALEQYF	TGTGCCAGCAGACCGGGACAGGGGGCATTGGAGCAGTACTTC
-	TRBV9	-	TRBJ2-1	CASGGTAEEEQFF	TGTGCCAGCGGCGGGACTGCCGAGGAGGAGCAGTTCTTC
TRBD2	TRBV30	-	TRBJ2-3	CAWSRAGAGDTQYF	TGTGCCTGGTCCCGAGCGGGGGCTGGAGATACGCAGTATTTT
TRBD2	TRBV9	-	TRBJ2-7	CASSVAPAGVNEQYF	TGTGCCAGCAGCGTAGCTCCAGCGGGAGTAAACGAGCAGTACTTC
-	TRBV28	-	TRBJ2-7	CASSFRGFWEQYF	TGTGCCAGCAGTTTCCGGGGTTTCTGGGAGCAGTACTTC
-	TRBV11-2	-	TRBJ2-7	CASSLDYSGHEQYF	TGTGCCAGCAGCTTAGATTATTCAGGCCACGAGCAGTACTTC
-	TRBV2	-	TRBJ2-1	CASSLGIGAEQFF	TGTGCCAGCAGTCTAGGCATTGGTGCTGAGCAGTTCTTC
-	TRBV10-3	-	TRBJ1-3	CAISVGQDSGNTIYF	TGTGCCATCAGTGTGGGACAAGACTCTGGAAACACCATATATTTT
-	TRBV11-2	-	TRBJ2-1	CASSFGTYNEQFF	TGTGCCAGCAGCTTCGGGACATACAATGAGCAGTTCTTC
-	TRBV29-1	-	TRBJ1-1	CSVTPGRAGTTFNTEAFF	TGCAGCGTTACGCCCGGGAGAGCGGGGACTACTTTTAACACTGAAGCTTTCTTT
TRBD1	TRBV30	-	TRBJ1-2	CAWSPSGGNYGYTF	TGTGCCTGGAGTCCCTCAGGGGGCAACTATGGCTACACCTTC
TRBD1	TRBV9	-	TRBJ2-7	CASSETGGGYEQYF	TGTGCCAGCAGCGAGACAGGGGGGGGCTACGAGCAGTACTTC
-	TRBV29-1	-	TRBJ2-1	CSVGFAGGFRGNEQFF	TGCAGCGTTGGGTTTGCGGGTGGCTTCCGGGGTAATGAGCAGTTCTTC
-	TRBV28	-	TRBJ2-1	CASSGTPSAAFF	TGTGCCAGCAGTGGAACCCCTAGCGCCGCCTTCTTC
-	TRBV11-1	once	TRBJ2-7	CASSFEFNGEQYF	TGTGCCAGCAGCTTTGAGTTTAATGGCGAGCAGTACTTC
TRBD1	TRBV7-2	-	TRBJ1-3	CASSLTGAGNTIYF	TGTGCCAGCAGCTTAACAGGGGCTGGAAACACCATATATTTT
TRBD2	TRBV28	-	TRBJ2-7	CASRLAGAIWEQYF	TGTGCCAGCAGATTAGCGGGGGCGATCTGGGAGCAGTACTTC
-	TRBV2	-	TRBJ2-5	CASSGRETQYF	TGTGCCAGCAGTGGGCGGGAGACCCAGTACTTC